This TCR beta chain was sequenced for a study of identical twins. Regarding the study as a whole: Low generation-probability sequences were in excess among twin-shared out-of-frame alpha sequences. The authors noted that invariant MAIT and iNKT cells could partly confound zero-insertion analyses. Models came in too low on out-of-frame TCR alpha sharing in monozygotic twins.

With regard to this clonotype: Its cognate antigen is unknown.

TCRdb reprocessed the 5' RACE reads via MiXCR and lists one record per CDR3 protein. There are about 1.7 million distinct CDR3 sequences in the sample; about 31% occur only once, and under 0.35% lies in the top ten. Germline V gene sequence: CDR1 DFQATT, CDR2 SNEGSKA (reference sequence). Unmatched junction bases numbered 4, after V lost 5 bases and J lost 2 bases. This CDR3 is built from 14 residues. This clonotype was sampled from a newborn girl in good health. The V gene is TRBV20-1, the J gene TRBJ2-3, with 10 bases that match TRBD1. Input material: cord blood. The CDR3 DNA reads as TGCAGTGCTGTGGGACAGGGGCCCACAGATACGCAGTATTTT. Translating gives CSAVGQGPTDTQYF.